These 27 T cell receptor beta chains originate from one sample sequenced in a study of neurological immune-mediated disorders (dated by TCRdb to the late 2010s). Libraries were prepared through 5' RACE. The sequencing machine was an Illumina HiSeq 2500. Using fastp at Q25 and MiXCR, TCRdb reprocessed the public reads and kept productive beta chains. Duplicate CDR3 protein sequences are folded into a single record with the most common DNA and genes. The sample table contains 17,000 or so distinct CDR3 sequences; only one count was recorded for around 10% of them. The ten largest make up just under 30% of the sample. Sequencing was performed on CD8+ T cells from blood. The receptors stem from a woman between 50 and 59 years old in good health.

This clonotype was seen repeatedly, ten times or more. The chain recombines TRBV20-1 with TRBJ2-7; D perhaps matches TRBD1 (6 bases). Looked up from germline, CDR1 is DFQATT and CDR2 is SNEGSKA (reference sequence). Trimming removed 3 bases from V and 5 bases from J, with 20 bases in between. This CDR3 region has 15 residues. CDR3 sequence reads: CSARSRDTPLDEQYF. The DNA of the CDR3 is TGCAGTGCTAGGTCCCGGGACACCCCTCTGGACGAGCAGTACTTC.

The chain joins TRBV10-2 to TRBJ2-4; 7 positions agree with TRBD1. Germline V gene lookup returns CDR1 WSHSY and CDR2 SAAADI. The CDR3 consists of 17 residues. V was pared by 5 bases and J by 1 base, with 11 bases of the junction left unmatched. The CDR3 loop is CASSSFQGDGAKNIQYF. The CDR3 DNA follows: TGCGCCAGCAGTTCTTTCCAGGGGGACGGGGCCAAAAACATTCAGTACTTC.

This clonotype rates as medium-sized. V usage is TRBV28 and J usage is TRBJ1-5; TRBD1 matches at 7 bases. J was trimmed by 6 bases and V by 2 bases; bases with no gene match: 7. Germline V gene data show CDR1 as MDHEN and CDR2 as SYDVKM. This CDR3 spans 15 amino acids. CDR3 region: CASSLEGARVQPQHF. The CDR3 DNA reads TGTGCCAGCAGTTTAGAGGGGGCGAGAGTTCAGCCCCAGCATTTT.

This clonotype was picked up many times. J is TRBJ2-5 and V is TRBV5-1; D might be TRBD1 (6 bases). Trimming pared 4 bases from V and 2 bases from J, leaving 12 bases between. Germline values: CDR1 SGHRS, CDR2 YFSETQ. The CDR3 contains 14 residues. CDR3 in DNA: TGCGCCAGCAGCACCGGACAGATGCAAGAGACCCAGTACTTC. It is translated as CASSTGQMQETQYF. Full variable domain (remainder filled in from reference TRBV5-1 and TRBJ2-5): KAGVTQTPRYLIKTRGQQVTLSCSPISGHRSVSWYQQTPGQGLQFLFEYFSETQRNKGNFPGRFSGRQFSNSRSEMNVSTLELGDSALYLCASSTGQMQETQYFGPGTRLLVL.

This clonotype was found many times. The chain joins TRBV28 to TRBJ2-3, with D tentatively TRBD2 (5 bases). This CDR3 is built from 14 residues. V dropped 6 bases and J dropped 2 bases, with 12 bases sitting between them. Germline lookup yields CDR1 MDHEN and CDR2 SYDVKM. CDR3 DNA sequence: TGTGCCAGCAGCGCGGGCAGTAACACAGATACGCAGTATTTT. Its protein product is CASSAGSNTDTQYF.

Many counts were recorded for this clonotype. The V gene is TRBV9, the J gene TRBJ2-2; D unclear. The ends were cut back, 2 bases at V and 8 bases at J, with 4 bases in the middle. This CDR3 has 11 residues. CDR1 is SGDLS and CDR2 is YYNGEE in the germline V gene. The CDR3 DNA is TGTGCCAGCAGCGTCCCAGGGGAGCTGTTTTTT. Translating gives CASSVPGELFF.

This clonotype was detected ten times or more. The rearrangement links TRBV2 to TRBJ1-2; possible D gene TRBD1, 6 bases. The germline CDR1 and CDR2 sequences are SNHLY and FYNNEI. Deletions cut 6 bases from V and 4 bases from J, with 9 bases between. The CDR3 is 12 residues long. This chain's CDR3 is CASRGQIYGYTF. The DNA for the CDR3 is TGTGCCAGCAGAGGACAGATCTATGGCTACACCTTC.

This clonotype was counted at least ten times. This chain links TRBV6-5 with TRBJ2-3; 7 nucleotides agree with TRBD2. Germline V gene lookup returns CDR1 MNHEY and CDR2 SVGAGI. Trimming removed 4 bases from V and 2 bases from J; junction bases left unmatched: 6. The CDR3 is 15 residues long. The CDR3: CASSSRDYPTDTQYF. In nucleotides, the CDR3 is TGTGCCAGCAGTTCCCGGGACTACCCCACAGATACGCAGTATTTT.

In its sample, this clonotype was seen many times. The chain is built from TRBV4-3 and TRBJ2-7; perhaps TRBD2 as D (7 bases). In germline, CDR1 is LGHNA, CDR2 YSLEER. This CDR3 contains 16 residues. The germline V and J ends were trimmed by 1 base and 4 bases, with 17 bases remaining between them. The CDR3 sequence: CASSQVARGALYEQYF. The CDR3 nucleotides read TGCGCCAGCAGCCAAGTAGCCCGGGGGGCGCTTTACGAGCAGTACTTC.

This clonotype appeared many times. Here the CDR3 DNA reads TGTGCCAGCAGCGCCGTCGGGGGAGGGGGGCCAGATACGCAGTATTTT. Its protein product is CASSAVGGGGPDTQYF. The chain couples TRBV9 to TRBJ2-3, with a possible D match to TRBD2 (7 bases). CDR3 length: 16 residues. Trimming shortened V by 3 bases and J by 4 bases, and 18 bases separated the two germline ends. Germline V gives CDR1 SGDLS, CDR2 YYNGEE.

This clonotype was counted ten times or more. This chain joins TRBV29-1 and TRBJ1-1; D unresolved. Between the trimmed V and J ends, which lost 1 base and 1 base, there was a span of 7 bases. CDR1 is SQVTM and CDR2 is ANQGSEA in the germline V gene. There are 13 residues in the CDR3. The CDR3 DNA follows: TGCAGCGTTGAAGGACCCGGGAACACTGAAGCTTTCTTT. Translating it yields CSVEGPGNTEAFF.

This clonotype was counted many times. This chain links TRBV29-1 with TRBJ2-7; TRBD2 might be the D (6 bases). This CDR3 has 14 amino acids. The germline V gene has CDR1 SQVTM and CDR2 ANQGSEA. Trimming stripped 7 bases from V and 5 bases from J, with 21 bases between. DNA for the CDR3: TGCAGCGGGGCCGGGGGAGAACCCTTAAACGAGCAGTACTTC. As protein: CSGAGGEPLNEQYF.

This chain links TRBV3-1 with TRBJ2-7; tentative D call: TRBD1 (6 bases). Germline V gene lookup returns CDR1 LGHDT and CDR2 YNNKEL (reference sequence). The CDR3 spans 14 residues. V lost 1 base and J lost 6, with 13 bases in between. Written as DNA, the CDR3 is TGTGCCAGCAGCCAAGGCCCCGGGACACCCGAGCAGTACTTC. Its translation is CASSQGPGTPEQYF.

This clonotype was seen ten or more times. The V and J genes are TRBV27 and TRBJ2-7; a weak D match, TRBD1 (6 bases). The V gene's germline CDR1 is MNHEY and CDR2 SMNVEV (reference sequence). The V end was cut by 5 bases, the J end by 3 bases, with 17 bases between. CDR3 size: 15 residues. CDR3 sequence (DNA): TGTGCCAGCAGTCCCTATCAGGGACACCTCTACGAGCAGTACTTC. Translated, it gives CASSPYQGHLYEQYF.

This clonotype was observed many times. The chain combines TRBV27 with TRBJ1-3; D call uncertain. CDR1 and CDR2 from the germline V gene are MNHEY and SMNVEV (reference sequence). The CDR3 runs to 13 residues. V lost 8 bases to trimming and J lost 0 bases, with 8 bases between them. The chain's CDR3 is CASRKNSGNTIYF. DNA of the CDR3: TGTGCCAGCCGTAAGAACTCTGGAAACACCATATATTTT.

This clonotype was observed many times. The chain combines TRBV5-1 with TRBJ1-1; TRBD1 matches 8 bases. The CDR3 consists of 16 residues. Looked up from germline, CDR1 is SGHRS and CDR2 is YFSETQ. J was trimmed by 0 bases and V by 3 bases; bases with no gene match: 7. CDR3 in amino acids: CASSYSGQALNTEAFF. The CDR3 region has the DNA TGCGCCAGCAGCTATTCGGGACAGGCCTTGAACACTGAAGCTTTCTTT.

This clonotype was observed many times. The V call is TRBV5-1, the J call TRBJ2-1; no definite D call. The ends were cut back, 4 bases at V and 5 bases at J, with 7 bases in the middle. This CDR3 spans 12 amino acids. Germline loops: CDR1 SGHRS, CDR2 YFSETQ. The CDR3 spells CASSVTDNEQFF. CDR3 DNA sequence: TGCGCCAGCAGCGTAACAGACAATGAGCAGTTCTTC.

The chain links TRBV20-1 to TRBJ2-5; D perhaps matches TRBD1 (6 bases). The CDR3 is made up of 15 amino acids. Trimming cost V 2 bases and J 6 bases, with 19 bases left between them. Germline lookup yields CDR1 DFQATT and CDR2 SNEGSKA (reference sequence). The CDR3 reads CSARLRGWQEKTQYF. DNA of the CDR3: TGCAGTGCTAGATTAAGGGGGTGGCAGGAAAAGACCCAGTACTTC.

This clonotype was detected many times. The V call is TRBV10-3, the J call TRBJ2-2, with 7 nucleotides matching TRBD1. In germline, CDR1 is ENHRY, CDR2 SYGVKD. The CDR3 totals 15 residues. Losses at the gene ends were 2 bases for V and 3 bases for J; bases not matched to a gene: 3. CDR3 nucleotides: TGTGCCATCAGTGAGCGGACAGGTCACACCGGGGAGCTGTTTTTT. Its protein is CAISERTGHTGELFF.

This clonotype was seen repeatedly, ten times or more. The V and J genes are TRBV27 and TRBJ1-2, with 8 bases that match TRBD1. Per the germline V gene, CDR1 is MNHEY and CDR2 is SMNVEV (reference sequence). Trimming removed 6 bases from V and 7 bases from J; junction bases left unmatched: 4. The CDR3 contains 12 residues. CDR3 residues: CASRQGGGGYTF. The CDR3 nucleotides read TGTGCCAGCAGACAGGGGGGGGGTGGCTACACCTTC.

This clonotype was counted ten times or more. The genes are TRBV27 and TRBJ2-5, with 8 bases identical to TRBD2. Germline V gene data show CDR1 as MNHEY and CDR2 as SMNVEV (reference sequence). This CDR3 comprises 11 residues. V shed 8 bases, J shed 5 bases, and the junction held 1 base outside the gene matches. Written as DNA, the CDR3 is TGTGCCAGCCGGGGGGGGGAGACCCAGTACTTC. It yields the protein CASRGGETQYF.

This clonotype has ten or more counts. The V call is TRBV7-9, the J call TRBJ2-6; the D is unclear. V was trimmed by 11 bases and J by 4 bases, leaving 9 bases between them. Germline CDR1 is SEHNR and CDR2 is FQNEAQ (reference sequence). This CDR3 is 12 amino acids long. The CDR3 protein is CACAIGANVLTF. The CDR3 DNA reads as TGTGCCTGCGCGATAGGGGCCAACGTCCTGACTTTC.

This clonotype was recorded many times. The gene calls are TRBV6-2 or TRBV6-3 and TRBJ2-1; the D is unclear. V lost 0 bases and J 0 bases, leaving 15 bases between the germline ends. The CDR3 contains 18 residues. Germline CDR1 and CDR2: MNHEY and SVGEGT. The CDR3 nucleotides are TGTGCCAGCAGTTACTCGAGATCCGGGCTGAGCTCCTACAATGAGCAGTTCTTC. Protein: CASSYSRSGLSSYNEQFF.

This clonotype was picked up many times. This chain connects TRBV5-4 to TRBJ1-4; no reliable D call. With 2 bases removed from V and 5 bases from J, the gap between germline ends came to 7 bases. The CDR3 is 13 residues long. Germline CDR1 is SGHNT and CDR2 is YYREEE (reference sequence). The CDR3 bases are TGTGCCAGCAGCTTCGGAGGGAATGAAAAACTGTTTTTT. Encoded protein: CASSFGGNEKLFF.

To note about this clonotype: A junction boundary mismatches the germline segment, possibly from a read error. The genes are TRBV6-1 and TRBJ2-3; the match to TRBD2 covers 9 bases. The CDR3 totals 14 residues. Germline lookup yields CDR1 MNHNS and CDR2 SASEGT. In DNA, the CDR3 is TGTGCCAGTAGTGAAGCGGGGGGCATAGATACGCACTATTTT. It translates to CASSEAGGIDTHYF.

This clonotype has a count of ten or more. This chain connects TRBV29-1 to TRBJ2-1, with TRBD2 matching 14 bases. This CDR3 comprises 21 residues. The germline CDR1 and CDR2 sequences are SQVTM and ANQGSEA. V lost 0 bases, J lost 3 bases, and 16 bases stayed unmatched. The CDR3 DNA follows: TGCAGCGTTGAAGATGTCCGAGTCGGGACTAGCGGGAGCTCCCTCTACAATGAGCAGTTCTTC. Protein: CSVEDVRVGTSGSSLYNEQFF.

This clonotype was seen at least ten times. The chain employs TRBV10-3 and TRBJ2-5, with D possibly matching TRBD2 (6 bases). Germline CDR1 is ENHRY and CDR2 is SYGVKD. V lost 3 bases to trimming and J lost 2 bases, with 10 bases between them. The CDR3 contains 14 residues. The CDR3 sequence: CAISDPAGQETQYF. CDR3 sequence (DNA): TGTGCCATCAGTGACCCCGCGGGGCAAGAGACCCAGTACTTC.